The source of this T cell receptor (beta chain) is a study of T cells in Graves' hyperthyroidism and ophthalmopathy. The source material, RNA transcripts, was used to amplify TCR beta CDR3 regions. The HTBI primer set served for first-round RT-PCR of the TCR CDR3. From the multiplex PCR reads, TCRdb called clonotypes with MiXCR, one entry per CDR3 protein. The data contain around 620,000 distinct CDR3 sequences, roughly 15% of them singletons. Trimming removed 5 bases at V and 0 bases at J, with 17 bases between. CDR1 SGHTA and CDR2 FQGNSA come from the germline V gene. The CDR3 extends over 17 amino acids. Graves' hyperthyroidism was deemed stable given no ophthalmopathy progression within 18 months.

The TCR comes from a woman aged 25 to 39 with Graves' hyperthyroidism. Source material: blood. The genes are TRBV7-2 and TRBJ2-1; D is possibly TRBD1 (6 bases). For the CDR3, the DNA is TGTGCCAGCAGCCAAGATGTGCAGGGGCCCTCCTACAATGAGCAGTTCTTC. Translation: CASSQDVQGPSYNEQFF.